This T cell receptor beta chain stems from a study of blood T cell repertoires in COVID-19. V was pared by 5 bases and J by 7 bases, with 10 bases of the junction left unmatched. CDR3 length: 14 amino acids. Germline V lookup: CDR1 SGHAT, CDR2 FQNNGV. The data were produced by immunoSEQ multiplex PCR, yet TCRdb's version contains in-frame clones alone and is incomplete. The sample lists 200,000 or so clones, around 88% seen once, with around 2.5% in the top ten. The chain couples TRBV11-2 to TRBJ2-7; 8 bases align to TRBD1. The sequencing input was PBMCs or T cells enriched from blood (not recorded which). The receptor was isolated from a woman between 35 and 50 years old with acute COVID-19. The CDR3, as DNA: TGTGCCAGCAGCGTCCCGCAGGGGGCTAGGGAGCAGTACTTC. As protein: CASSVPQGAREQYF.